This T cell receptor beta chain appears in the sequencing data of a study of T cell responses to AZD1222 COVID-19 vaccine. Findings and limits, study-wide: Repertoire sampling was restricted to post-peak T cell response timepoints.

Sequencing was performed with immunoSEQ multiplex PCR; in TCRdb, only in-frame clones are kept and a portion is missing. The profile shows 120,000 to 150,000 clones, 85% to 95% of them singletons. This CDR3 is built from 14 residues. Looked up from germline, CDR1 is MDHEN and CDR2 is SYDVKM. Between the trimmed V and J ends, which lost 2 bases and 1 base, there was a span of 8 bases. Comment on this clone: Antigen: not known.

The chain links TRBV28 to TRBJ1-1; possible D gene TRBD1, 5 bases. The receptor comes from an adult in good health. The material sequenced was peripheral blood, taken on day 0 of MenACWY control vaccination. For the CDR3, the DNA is TGTGCCAGCAGTTTACCAGGGTCGAACACTGAAGCTTTCTTT. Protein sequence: CASSLPGSNTEAFF. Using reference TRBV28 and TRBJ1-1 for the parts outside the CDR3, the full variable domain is DVKVTQSSRYLVKRTGEKVFLECVQDMDHENMFWYRQDPGLGLRLIYFSYDVKMKEKGDIPEGYSVSREKKERFSLILESASTNQTSMYLCASSLPGSNTEAFFGQGTRLTVV.